This T cell receptor beta chain comes out of a study of T-cell memory formation after mild COVID-19. General study points: Some SARS-CoV-2-responding clones were already detected in memory before infection.

A single record per CDR3 protein comes from TCRdb applying MiXCR to the 5' RACE reads. The sample has roughly 480,000 distinct CDR3 sequences; 20% to 25% are singletons. In this sample, this clonotype turned up a few times. Its antigen is as yet unknown. The germline gives CDR1 SNHLY, CDR2 FYNNEI. CDR3 length: 14 amino acids. The V gene lost 3 bases and the J gene lost 4 bases, with 12 bases spanning the gap. The sample comprised PBMCs or a T cell subset sorted from them (not recorded which). V and J are TRBV2 and TRBJ1-2, with D possibly matching TRBD1 (6 bases). The TCR comes from an adult woman who had mild COVID-19 (a few samples of this study predate the infection). Cell type and time point are not known. The CDR3 region has the DNA TGTGCCAGCAGTGAGGGGGCCCCCATCTATGGCTACACCTTC. Translation: CASSEGAPIYGYTF.